Listed here are 22 T cell receptor beta chains from one sample, sequenced in a study of vaccination effects on CD4 cells after COVID-19. Libraries were prepared by immunoSEQ multiplex PCR; TCRdb keeps only in-frame clonotypes and omits some of them. Of 30,000 or so clones in the sample, approximately 72% were seen once. These receptors' antigens are unknown. Antigen-specific CD4+ T cells were expanded with viral peptide pools in the ViraFEST assay before sequencing. Culture proceeded for nine to ten days, and CD4+ T cells were then isolated. By PCR, the person was confirmed to have had SARS-CoV-2 infection between March and December 2020. Source: CD4+ T cells from PBMCs cultured with a peptide pool, taken before COVID-19 vaccination. Every receptor here comes from a human donor who had a prior SARS-CoV-2 infection.

The chain uses TRBV28 and TRBJ1-3; D remains unclear. The length of the CDR3 is 12 residues. Deletions cut 2 bases from V and 5 bases from J, with 4 bases between. Germline CDR1 and CDR2: MDHEN and SYDVKM. As DNA, the CDR3 is TGTGCCAGCAGTTTAATTAGAAACACCATATATTTT. This sequence encodes CASSLIRNTIYF.

This clone is medium-sized within its sample. V gene TRBV7-9 combines with J gene TRBJ1-2; no firm D call. V was clipped by 6 bases and J by 2 bases, with 13 bases between them. CDR3 length equals 14 residues. Germline values: CDR1 SEHNR, CDR2 FQNEAQ (reference sequence). DNA of the CDR3: TGTGCCAGCAGTCCGCGGATTGGGAACTATGGCTACACCTTC. Amino acid sequence: CASSPRIGNYGYTF.

In DNA form, the CDR3 reads TGTGCCAGCAGTTACGGGCTAGCGGGAGAAAGCGGGGAGCTGTTTTTT. It specifies CASSYGLAGESGELFF. The chain carries TRBV6-2 or TRBV6-3 and TRBJ2-2; 10 positions agree with TRBD2. V was pared by 2 bases and J by 7 bases, with 7 bases of the junction left unmatched. CDR3 size: 16 residues. In germline, CDR1 is MNHEY, CDR2 SVGEGT.

This chain uses TRBV29-1 with TRBJ2-1, with 9 bases fitting TRBD2. There are 13 residues in the CDR3. Germline V gene lookup returns CDR1 SQVTM and CDR2 ANQGSEA. Trimming took 7 bases from V and 3 from J; bases not matched to a gene: 4. This CDR3 reads CSASSGNYNEQFF. The CDR3 DNA follows: TGCAGCGCTTCTAGCGGGAACTACAATGAGCAGTTCTTC.

For the CDR3, the DNA is TGTGCCAGCAGCCCCCGGACCTACGTCGATGGCTACACCTTC. Translated, it gives CASSPRTYVDGYTF. V gene TRBV9 combines with J gene TRBJ1-2; the D is unclear. This CDR3 is built from 14 residues. Trimming took off 4 bases at V and 6 bases at J, with 16 bases between the two ends. From germline, CDR1 is SGDLS and CDR2 YYNGEE.

This clone was recorded a few times. V gene TRBV27 combines with J gene TRBJ1-4; tentatively, D is TRBD1 (5 bases). Trimming cost V 6 bases and J 7 bases, with 15 bases left between them. Germline values: CDR1 MNHEY, CDR2 SMNVEV (reference sequence). The CDR3 spans 14 residues. The CDR3 sequence is CASRTRGEGEKLFF. Written as DNA, the CDR3 is TGTGCCAGCAGGACGAGGGGTGAGGGTGAAAAACTGTTTTTT. Full variable domain (missing parts from reference TRBV27 and TRBJ1-4): EAQVTQNPRYLITVTGKKLTVTCSQNMNHEYMSWYRQDPGLGLRQIYYSMNVEVTDKGDVPEGYKVSRKEKRNFPLILESPSPNQTSLYFCASRTRGEGEKLFFGSGTQLSVL.

This rearrangement joins TRBV6-6 to TRBJ2-3; D is unclear. CDR1 MNHNY and CDR2 SVGAGI come from the germline V gene (reference sequence). The length of the CDR3 is 15 residues. With 6 bases removed from V and 2 bases from J, the gap between germline ends came to 15 bases. CDR3 residues: CASRRGTNPTDTQYF. The DNA for the CDR3 is TGTGCCAGCAGGCGCGGAACTAACCCCACAGATACGCAGTATTTT.

The V call is TRBV2, the J call TRBJ1-2; D gene ambiguous. Germline CDR1 and CDR2: SNHLY and FYNNEI. Trimming shortened V by 4 bases and J by 5 bases, and 11 bases separated the two germline ends. There are 13 residues in the CDR3. CDR3 region: CASSVDRGYGYTF. The CDR3 DNA reads as TGTGCCAGCAGTGTTGACCGAGGGTATGGCTACACCTTC.

This clone was seen only a few times. V usage is TRBV4-1 and J usage is TRBJ2-7, with D maybe TRBD2 (5 bases). This CDR3 comprises 14 residues. Trimming stripped 2 bases from V and 0 bases from J, with 8 bases between. Germline V gene sequence: CDR1 MGHRA, CDR2 YSYEKL. In DNA, the CDR3 is TGCGCCAGCAGCCAACCGGGGATCTCCTACGAGCAGTACTTC. Translation: CASSQPGISYEQYF.

This chain uses TRBV5-4 with TRBJ2-7, with 9 nucleotides matching TRBD2. Germline V lookup: CDR1 SGHNT, CDR2 YYREEE (reference sequence). V lost 4 bases to trimming and J lost 7 bases; unmatched junction nucleotides: 12. The CDR3 covers 15 residues. CDR3: CASSPGGGGAGEQYF. CDR3 nucleotide sequence: TGTGCCAGCAGCCCTGGTGGCGGGGGGGCTGGTGAGCAGTACTTC. Based on the CDR3 plus reference TRBV5-4 and TRBJ2-7, the full variable domain is ETGVTQSPTHLIKTRGQQVTLRCSSQSGHNTVSWYQQALGQGPQFIFQYYREEENGRGNFPPRFSGLQFPNYSSELNVNALELDDSALYLCASSPGGGGAGEQYFGPGTRLTVT.

The chain recombines TRBV28 with TRBJ1-1; D perhaps matches TRBD1 (5 bases). CDR1 is MDHEN, CDR2 SYDVKM, per germline. CDR3 length: 14 residues. V lost 7 bases, J lost 4 bases, and 16 bases lay in between. The CDR3 region is CASNPGTMRTEAFF. CDR3 DNA: TGTGCCAGCAACCCAGGGACTATGCGCACTGAAGCTTTCTTT.

The CDR3 coding sequence is TGCGCCAGCAGCCGGGAGGGGCTCTCTGGAAACACCATATATTTT. This codes for CASSREGLSGNTIYF. The chain recombines TRBV5-1 with TRBJ1-3; D perhaps matches TRBD1 (5 bases). From germline, CDR1 is SGHRS and CDR2 YFSETQ. Trimming took off 4 bases at V and 0 bases at J, with 11 bases between the two ends. The CDR3 length is 15 residues.

The V gene is TRBV10-1, the J gene TRBJ1-4; D unclear. Trimming took off 4 bases at V and 3 bases at J, with 18 bases between the two ends. CDR1 and CDR2 (germline): WNHNN, SYGVQD (reference sequence). The CDR3 loop spans 17 amino acids. CDR3 in DNA: TGCGCCAGCAGTGTCAGTTTGTCGTCGGGGTCTAATGAAAAACTGTTTTTT. Its translation: CASSVSLSSGSNEKLFF.

The J gene is TRBJ2-2, the V gene TRBV5-4, with D maybe TRBD2 (6 bases). There are 14 residues in the CDR3. Trimming pared 4 bases from V and 4 bases from J, leaving 11 bases between. In germline, CDR1 is SGHNT, CDR2 YYREEE (reference sequence). The CDR3 sequence is CASSTRGLTGELFF. The CDR3 nucleotides read TGTGCCAGCAGCACCCGGGGACTCACCGGGGAGCTGTTTTTT.

The chain links TRBV12-3 or TRBV12-4 to TRBJ1-2; D is undetermined. The V and J ends lost 6 bases and 8 bases respectively, with 16 bases between them. This CDR3 has 13 residues. This CDR3 reads CASSRNFAGGYTF. As DNA, the CDR3 is TGTGCCAGCAGCCGAAACTTTGCCGGGGGCTACACCTTC.

The CDR3 nucleotides read TGTGCCAGCAGCGTAGTGGGGACTAGCGGGGAGACCCAGTACTTC. Its translation: CASSVVGTSGETQYF. The gene calls are TRBV9 and TRBJ2-5, with 12 bases matching TRBD2. CDR1 is SGDLS and CDR2 is YYNGEE in the germline V gene. V trimming: 0 bases; J trimming: 5 bases; junction bases outside the gene matches: 2. This CDR3 has 15 residues.

This clone showed up just a few times. This chain links TRBV2 with TRBJ2-7; tentatively, D is TRBD2 (6 bases). Germline V gives CDR1 SNHLY, CDR2 FYNNEI. The CDR3 runs to 13 residues. Trimming cost V 6 bases and J 2 bases, with 11 bases left between them. CDR3 nucleotides: TGTGCCAGCAGACGGGACTTCGCCTACGAGCAGTACTTC. It yields the protein CASRRDFAYEQYF.

The chain couples TRBV5-6 to TRBJ1-2, with D perhaps matching TRBD1 (5 bases). Per germline, CDR1 SGHDT and CDR2 YYEEEE. Trimming cost V 4 bases and J 1 base, with 11 bases left between them. CDR3 length: 14 residues. In nucleotides, the CDR3 is TGTGCCAGCAGCCGGGACCCGAGTAACTATGGCTACACCTTC. Translation: CASSRDPSNYGYTF.

This chain uses TRBV5-6 with TRBJ2-3, with a tentative D call TRBD1 (5 bases). The CDR3 contains 13 residues. Germline loops: CDR1 SGHDT, CDR2 YYEEEE. Trimming cost V 7 bases and J 0 bases, with 9 bases left between them. CDR3 sequence (DNA): TGTGCCAGCTATTACAGGAGCACAGATACGCAGTATTTT. The encoded protein is CASYYRSTDTQYF.

DNA for the CDR3: TGTGCCAGCAGCCCTGAGCCAGGACGGCTGTTTTTT. This sequence encodes CASSPEPGRLFF. V gene TRBV11-3 combines with J gene TRBJ2-2; unclear D gene. The CDR3 length is 12 residues. Per germline, CDR1 SGHNT and CDR2 YENEEA. V lost 5 bases to trimming and J lost 13 bases, with 14 bases between them. The full variable domain, in which reference TRBV11-3 and TRBJ2-2 provide the parts outside the CDR3, is EAGVVQSPRYKIIEKKQPVAFWCNPISGHNTLYWYLQNLGQGPELLIRYENEEAVDDSQLPKDRFSAERLKGVDSTLKIQPAELGDSAVYLCASSPEPGRLFFGEGSRLTVL.

This sequence joins TRBV20-1 and TRBJ1-1; the D is unclear. Germline-derived CDR1 and CDR2 are DFQATT and SNEGSKA (reference sequence). Trimming took 1 base from V and 3 from J, leaving 3 bases between them. The CDR3 is 11 amino acids. The CDR3 spells CSARGDTEAFF. CDR3 bases: TGCAGTGCTAGAGGAGACACTGAAGCTTTCTTT.

The CDR3 DNA sequence: TGTGCCACCCTACCGTGCACAGATACGCAGTATTTT. Translating gives CATLPCTDTQYF. This rearrangement joins TRBV3-1 (or the pseudogene TRBV3-2) to TRBJ2-3; D gene unclear. Germline values: CDR1 LGHDT, CDR2 YNNKEL (reference sequence). The CDR3 has 12 residues. The germline V and J ends were trimmed by 10 bases and 1 base, with 9 bases remaining between them.